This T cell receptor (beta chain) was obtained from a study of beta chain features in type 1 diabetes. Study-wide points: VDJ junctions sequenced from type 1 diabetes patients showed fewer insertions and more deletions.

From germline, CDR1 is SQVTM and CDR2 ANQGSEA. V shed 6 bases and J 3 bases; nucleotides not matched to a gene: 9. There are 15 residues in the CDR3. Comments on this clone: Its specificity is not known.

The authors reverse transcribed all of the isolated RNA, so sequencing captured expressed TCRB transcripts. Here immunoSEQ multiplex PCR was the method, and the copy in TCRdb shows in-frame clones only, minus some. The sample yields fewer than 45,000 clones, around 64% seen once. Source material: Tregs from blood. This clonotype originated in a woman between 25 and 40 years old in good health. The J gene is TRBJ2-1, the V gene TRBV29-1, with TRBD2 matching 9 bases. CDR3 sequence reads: CSVGSGSNFYNEQFF. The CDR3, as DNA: TGCAGCGTCGGTAGCGGGAGTAATTTCTACAATGAGCAGTTCTTC.